Following are 16 T cell receptor beta chains from one sample sequenced in a study of blood T cell repertoires in COVID-19. Generated by immunoSEQ multiplex PCR, the TCRdb table keeps only in-frame clones and is missing some. The sample includes over 300,000 clones, around 85% of them seen just once. The sample comprised peripheral blood. All receptors derive from a human donor in a cohort sampled during active COVID-19.

V usage is TRBV2 and J usage is TRBJ2-1, with a possible D match to TRBD1 (6 bases). This CDR3 comprises 15 residues. The ends were cut back, 5 bases at V and 1 base at J, with 12 bases in the middle. In germline, CDR1 is SNHLY, CDR2 FYNNEI. CDR3 loop: CASSSGVPSYNEQFF. The DNA for the CDR3 is TGTGCCAGCAGTTCAGGGGTCCCTTCCTACAATGAGCAGTTCTTC.

This rearrangement joins TRBV3-1 (or the pseudogene TRBV3-2) to TRBJ1-2; maybe TRBD1 (6 bases). Germline V lookup: CDR1 LGHDT, CDR2 YNNKEL (reference sequence). Trimming removed 2 bases at V and 6 bases at J, with 16 bases between. This CDR3 is built from 15 residues. The CDR3 protein is CASSQNLVQGNGYTF. The CDR3 DNA is TGTGCCAGCAGCCAAAACCTGGTTCAGGGGAATGGCTACACCTTC.

V is TRBV5-6 and J is TRBJ1-3, with a tentative D call TRBD1 (5 bases). The length of the CDR3 is 15 residues. In germline, CDR1 is SGHDT, CDR2 YYEEEE. The V and J ends lost 4 bases and 7 bases respectively, with 18 bases between them. The CDR3 DNA reads as TGTGCCAGCAGCCCGGACGCAGGGAGCGGGAACACCATATATTTT. It yields the protein CASSPDAGSGNTIYF.

This clone was picked up one time. This sequence joins TRBV4-2 and TRBJ2-7, with TRBD1 matching over 9 bases. Per germline, CDR1 LGHNA and CDR2 YNFKEQ. V was clipped by 5 bases and J by 3 bases; unmatched bases: 2. The CDR3 has 13 residues. CDR3 in DNA: TGTGCCAGCAGCGCGGACAGGGGCTACGAGCAGTACTTC. Protein product: CASSADRGYEQYF.

Comment on this clone: The junction shows a germline mismatch at one end, possibly a read error. The chain joins TRBV12-5 to TRBJ1-6; D remains ambiguous. From germline, CDR1 is LGHNT and CDR2 FRNRAP. The CDR3 is 12 amino acids. The CDR3 loop is CASGDNKSPLHF. The CDR3 DNA sequence: TGTGCTAGTGGCGACAATAAATCACCCCTCCACTTT.

This clone was seen a few times. This sequence joins TRBV28 and TRBJ1-1; D gene uncertain. The germline V gene encodes CDR1 MDHEN and CDR2 SYDVKM. The CDR3 is 11 residues long. Deletions cut 5 bases from V and 1 base from J, with 2 bases between. DNA of the CDR3: TGTGCCAGCAGTCGGAACACTGAAGCTTTCTTT. Its protein is CASSRNTEAFF. The variable domain in full, with the rest retrieved from reference TRBV28 and TRBJ1-1, is DVKVTQSSRYLVKRTGEKVFLECVQDMDHENMFWYRQDPGLGLRLIYFSYDVKMKEKGDIPEGYSVSREKKERFSLILESASTNQTSMYLCASSRNTEAFFGQGTRLTVV.

The rearrangement uses TRBV5-1 and TRBJ1-5; D not certain. This CDR3 comprises 13 residues. Trimming removed 0 bases at V and 6 bases at J, with 7 bases between. Per the germline V gene, CDR1 is SGHRS and CDR2 is YFSETQ. In DNA form, the CDR3 reads TGCGCCAGCAGCTTGGCCCCGAGTCAGCCCCAGCATTTT. This codes for CASSLAPSQPQHF.

V gene TRBV29-1 combines with J gene TRBJ1-1; tentative D call: TRBD1 (5 bases). The germline V gene has CDR1 SQVTM and CDR2 ANQGSEA. This CDR3 has 12 amino acids. Trimming removed 0 bases from V and 5 bases from J, with 7 bases in between. CDR3 amino acids: CSVEDPGTEAFF. The CDR3 DNA sequence: TGCAGCGTTGAAGATCCAGGGACTGAAGCTTTCTTT.

This rearrangement joins TRBV18 to TRBJ1-5; 7 positions match TRBD1. Per the germline V gene, CDR1 is KGHSH and CDR2 is LQKENI. This CDR3 region has 14 residues. V lost 3 bases, J lost 4 bases, and 3 bases stayed unmatched. CDR3 protein: CASSPGRGNQPQHF. CDR3 bases: TGTGCCAGCTCACCGGGCAGGGGGAATCAGCCCCAGCATTTT. The variable domain in full, with the rest retrieved from reference TRBV18 and TRBJ1-5, is NAGVMQNPRHLVRRRGQEARLRCSPMKGHSHVYWYRQLPEEGLKFMVYLQKENIIDESGMPKERFSAEFPKEGPSILRIQQVVRGDSAAYFCASSPGRGNQPQHFGDGTRLSIL.

CDR3 sequence (DNA): TGTGCCAGCTCACAGACAGCTCAAGAGACCCAGTACTTC. This sequence encodes CASSQTAQETQYF. V is TRBV18 and J is TRBJ2-5, with D perhaps matching TRBD1 (5 bases). Germline V gene sequence: CDR1 KGHSH, CDR2 LQKENI. The CDR3 runs to 13 residues. The V and J ends lost 4 bases and 2 bases respectively, with 8 bases between them.

This chain joins TRBV5-1 and TRBJ1-4; 7 bases are shared with TRBD1. The V segment lost 4 bases and the J segment 4 bases; nucleotides outside the gene matches: 10. CDR3 length: 16 residues. Germline lookup yields CDR1 SGHRS and CDR2 YFSETQ. CDR3 DNA sequence: TGCGCCAGCAGCCCAGCCGGGACAGTTATTAATGAAAAACTGTTTTTT. It yields the protein CASSPAGTVINEKLFF.

The J gene is TRBJ1-1, the V gene TRBV5-6; D unresolved. The V end lost 3 bases, the J end lost 0 bases, and 18 bases lay between the germline ends. CDR3 length equals 17 residues. CDR1 and CDR2 (germline): SGHDT, YYEEEE. The CDR3 loop reads CASSSEIAVSLNTEAFF. CDR3 nucleotides: TGTGCCAGCAGCTCCGAAATAGCAGTCTCCTTGAACACTGAAGCTTTCTTT.

The chain couples TRBV11-3 to TRBJ2-7; TRBD1 might be the D (5 bases). The germline V gene encodes CDR1 SGHNT and CDR2 YENEEA. Trimming pared 4 bases from V and 3 bases from J, leaving 10 bases between. CDR3 length: 13 residues. The CDR3 coding sequence is TGTGCCAGCAGCTCGGACACAGACTACGAGCAGTACTTC. Translated, it gives CASSSDTDYEQYF.

The chain joins TRBV19 to TRBJ1-1, with a tentative D call TRBD1 (6 bases). Germline lookup yields CDR1 LNHDA and CDR2 SQIVND (reference sequence). V was pared by 3 bases and J by 1 base, with 9 bases between. This CDR3 has 14 amino acids. The chain's CDR3 is CASSITGRNTEAFF. CDR3 bases: TGTGCCAGTAGTATTACAGGGAGGAACACTGAAGCTTTCTTT.

V usage is TRBV19 and J usage is TRBJ1-4; D is undetermined. CDR1 and CDR2 (germline): LNHDA, SQIVND (reference sequence). Trimming shortened V by 4 bases and J by 5 bases, and 14 bases separated the two germline ends. The CDR3 is 15 amino acids. For the CDR3, the DNA is TGTGCCAGTAGTACGGGGTGGAAAGGGAATGAAAAACTGTTTTTT. Protein product: CASSTGWKGNEKLFF.

This clone has only one observation. The chain links TRBV19 to TRBJ1-4; perhaps TRBD1 as D (5 bases). V lost 4 bases, J lost 5 bases, and 14 bases lay in between. The CDR3 runs 15 residues. Germline CDR1 LNHDA, CDR2 SQIVND (reference sequence). The CDR3 DNA reads TGTGCCAGTAGTAAAAAAACAGGTTCGAATGAAAAACTGTTTTTT. It codes for CASSKKTGSNEKLFF.